A single sample is the source of the 10 T cell receptor beta chains below, sequenced in a study of cytomegalovirus exposure and HLA in healthy donors. Primers for the PCR totalled 60 Vbeta and 13 Jbeta. TCRdb's table, derived via immunoSEQ multiplex PCR, lists solely in-frame clones and lacks some. The table shows 110,000 or so clones, with 76% occurring only once. Sequencing used PBMCs. The origin of the receptors is a middle-aged man in good health and CMV-seropositive.

This chain uses TRBV4-3 with TRBJ2-7; tentative D call: TRBD2 (6 bases). The CDR3 spans 15 residues. Deletions cut 4 bases from V and 2 bases from J, with 15 bases between. Germline values: CDR1 LGHNA, CDR2 YSLEER. DNA for the CDR3: TGCGCCAGCAGCCCCGGACGGGGAGGTACCTACGAGCAGTACTTC. Translating it yields CASSPGRGGTYEQYF.

The V call is TRBV7-2, the J call TRBJ2-2; D unclear. The CDR3 contains 16 residues. V lost 0 bases to trimming and J lost 1 base, with 9 bases between them. From germline, CDR1 is SGHTA and CDR2 FQGNSA. The CDR3, as DNA: TGTGCCAGCAGCTTAGCGCAGGTTCAGAACACCGGGGAGCTGTTTTTT. Translation: CASSLAQVQNTGELFF. The complete variable domain, with remaining parts taken from reference TRBV7-2 and TRBJ2-2, reads GAGVSQSPSNKVTEKGKDVELRCDPISGHTALYWYRQSLGQGLEFLIYFQGNSAPDKSGLPSDRFSAERTGGSVSTLTIQRTQQEDSAVYLCASSLAQVQNTGELFFGEGSRLTVL.

This sequence joins TRBV7-3 and TRBJ1-1; D is possibly TRBD1 (5 bases). Germline V gene sequence: CDR1 SGHTA, CDR2 FQGTGA. Trimming left V 4 bases short and J 2 bases short, with 8 bases between. The CDR3 extends over 13 amino acids. In nucleotides, the CDR3 is TGTGCCAGCAGCTGGACATTAAACACTGAAGCTTTCTTT. Its translation is CASSWTLNTEAFF.

V usage is TRBV7-3 and J usage is TRBJ1-3, with D possibly matching TRBD1 (6 bases). The CDR3 spans 16 residues. Trimming took 7 bases from V and 3 from J, leaving 19 bases between them. Germline-derived CDR1 and CDR2 are SGHTA and FQGTGA. CDR3 region: CASTPRGAFGGNTIYF. The CDR3, as DNA: TGTGCCAGCACCCCCCGGGGGGCATTTGGTGGAAACACCATATATTTT.

This clone was seen just once. The V and J genes are TRBV7-2 and TRBJ2-5; the D gene is possibly TRBD1 (6 bases). Germline CDR1 reads SGHTA; CDR2 reads FQGNSA. The CDR3 length is 14 residues. V shed 4 bases and J shed 5 bases, with 14 bases lying between them. The CDR3, as DNA: TGTGCCAGCAGCTCCGGTCCCCAGGGGGAGACCCAGTACTTC. Its protein product is CASSSGPQGETQYF.

This clone was found a few times. V gene TRBV9 combines with J gene TRBJ1-2; D gene unclear. CDR3 size: 15 residues. The V gene's germline CDR1 is SGDLS and CDR2 YYNGEE. V was clipped by 4 bases and J by 6 bases, with 19 bases between them. CDR3 DNA sequence: TGTGCCAGCAGCCCCGGATGGACGGACTTGGATGGCTACACCTTC. Translation gives CASSPGWTDLDGYTF.

V gene TRBV5-1 combines with J gene TRBJ2-1; 7 nucleotides agree with TRBD2. Germline V lookup: CDR1 SGHRS, CDR2 YFSETQ. V was pared by 6 bases and J by 5 bases, with 8 bases of the junction left unmatched. The CDR3 consists of 14 residues. CDR3 in DNA: TGCGCCAGCAAGGATGGGGGGGGGAACAATGAGCAGTTCTTC. Residues: CASKDGGGNNEQFF.

This chain joins TRBV30 and TRBJ2-1; possibly TRBD2 for D (5 bases). The CDR3 covers 13 residues. Germline CDR1 reads GTSNPN; CDR2 reads SVGIG (reference sequence). Trimming took 3 bases from V and 8 from J, leaving 14 bases between them. The CDR3 here is CAWSHGEWDEQFF. In DNA, the CDR3 is TGTGCCTGGAGCCACGGGGAGTGGGATGAGCAGTTCTTC.

A note on this clone: One junction end does not reproduce the germline sequence, and a read error may be involved. J is TRBJ2-5 and V is TRBV7-9; 7 bases line up with TRBD1. This CDR3 contains 13 residues. Germline V gene lookup returns CDR1 SEHNR and CDR2 FQNEAQ (reference sequence). The CDR3 region is CSSSMTGYETQYF. The CDR3 DNA follows: TGTTCCAGCAGCATGACAGGGTACGAGACCCAGTACTTC.

J is TRBJ2-7 and V is TRBV11-2; TRBD2 aligns across 11 bases. The CDR3 runs 14 residues. Germline trimming cut 7 bases from V and 2 bases from J; bases unmatched to any gene: 4. In germline, CDR1 is SGHAT, CDR2 FQNNGV. The CDR3 loop is CASTIAGGAYEQYF. In DNA, the CDR3 is TGTGCCAGCACCATAGCGGGAGGGGCCTACGAGCAGTACTTC.